These 8 T cell receptor beta chains were sequenced from one sample in a study of blood T cell repertoires in COVID-19 (dated by TCRdb to the early 2020s). The library was prepared using the immunoSEQ multiplex PCR assay. The source is immuneACCESS, and TCRdb retained only in-frame sequences with V and J called. Part of the clones is not carried over; for the studies checked, unresolved V genes explain less than half of this, and the remainder is unexplained. This sample comprises 250,000 to 300,000 clones, 80% to 90% of them detected only once. The top ten clonotypes cover 12% of the sample. The source material was peripheral blood. The receptor source for this set is a woman in her thirties with COVID-19, enrolled during active disease.

The rearrangement joins TRBV5-6 to TRBJ1-5; TRBD1 matches at 8 bases. CDR1 SGHDT and CDR2 YYEEEE come from the germline V gene. V lost 2 bases and J lost 7; bases outside the gene matches: 8. CDR3 size: 15 residues. This CDR3 reads CASSLGDRLWQPQHF. CDR3 nucleotides: TGTGCCAGCAGCTTAGGGGACAGGTTATGGCAGCCCCAGCATTTT.

J is TRBJ2-7 and V is TRBV5-6; no clear D. Germline values: CDR1 SGHDT, CDR2 YYEEEE. CDR3 length: 15 residues. V lost 1 base, J lost 3 bases, and 14 bases lay in between. DNA for the CDR3: TGTGCCAGCAGCTTGATACAGTCGTCTAACTACGAGCAGTACTTC. Protein product: CASSLIQSSNYEQYF. Full variable domain (outside the CDR3, taken from reference TRBV5-6 and TRBJ2-7): DAGVTQSPTHLIKTRGQQVTLRCSPKSGHDTVSWYQQALGQGPQFIFQYYEEEERQRGNFPDRFSGHQFPNYSSELNVNALLLGDSALYLCASSLIQSSNYEQYFGPGTRLTVT.

This chain joins TRBV7-9 and TRBJ1-1; D unclear. CDR3 length: 15 amino acids. Per the germline V gene, CDR1 is SEHNR and CDR2 is FQNEAQ (reference sequence). The V gene lost 4 bases and the J gene lost 3 bases, with 15 bases spanning the gap. CDR3 region: CASSSAAGAYTEAFF. The CDR3 DNA reads TGTGCCAGCAGCTCGGCGGCGGGCGCATACACTGAAGCTTTCTTT.

The chain recombines TRBV28 with TRBJ2-1; D is undetermined. The CDR3 runs 14 residues. The V end was cut by 3 bases, the J end by 0 bases, with 6 bases between. Germline CDR1 is MDHEN and CDR2 is SYDVKM. CDR3 sequence (DNA): TGTGCCAGCAGTTTGCCAGACTCCTACAATGAGCAGTTCTTC. This gives the protein CASSLPDSYNEQFF.

The chain is built from TRBV2 and TRBJ1-1, with 8 bases lining up with TRBD1. With 5 bases clipped from V and 5 bases from J, the junction kept 7 bases outside the gene matches. From germline, CDR1 is SNHLY and CDR2 FYNNEI. The CDR3 loop spans 14 amino acids. The CDR3 DNA follows: TGTGCCAGCAGTCCCACAGACAGGGGAACTGAAGCTTTCTTT. Its translation is CASSPTDRGTEAFF.

As regards this clone: Within the sample, other DNA sequences also encode this same CDR3. This sequence joins TRBV28 and TRBJ1-2, with a weak D call TRBD1 (5 bases). V lost 2 bases and J lost 8, with 12 bases in between. CDR3 length: 13 residues. CDR1 and CDR2 from the germline V gene are MDHEN and SYDVKM. CDR3 DNA: TGTGCCAGCAGTTTAGGGCAGGGTTACGGCTACACCTTC. Translated: CASSLGQGYGYTF.

The V call is TRBV7-2, the J call TRBJ1-6, with TRBD1 as a possible D gene (6 bases). Trimming removed 3 bases at V and 5 bases at J, with 11 bases between. The CDR3 sequence is 15 residues long. Looked up from germline, CDR1 is SGHTA and CDR2 is FQGNSA. CDR3 DNA sequence: TGTGCCAGCAGCTTGGAAAGGGGGAATAATTCACCCCTCCACTTT. Protein product: CASSLERGNNSPLHF.

J is TRBJ2-7 and V is TRBV19; D is unclear. The CDR3 is 13 amino acids. Deletions cut 6 bases from V and 0 bases from J, with 9 bases between. Per the germline V gene, CDR1 is LNHDA and CDR2 is SQIVND (reference sequence). CDR3 sequence: CASSPAVSYEQYF. The CDR3 DNA follows: TGTGCCAGTAGCCCGGCGGTCTCCTACGAGCAGTACTTC.